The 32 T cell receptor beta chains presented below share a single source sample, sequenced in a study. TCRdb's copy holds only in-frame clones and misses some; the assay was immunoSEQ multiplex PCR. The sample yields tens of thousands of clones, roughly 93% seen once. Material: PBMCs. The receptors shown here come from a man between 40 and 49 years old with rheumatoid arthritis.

CDR3 loop: CASSLGRAYEQYF. The CDR3 DNA follows: TGTGCCAGCAGCTTGGGACGGGCCTACGAGCAGTACTTC. V and J are TRBV5-6 and TRBJ2-7, with no clear D. CDR1 is SGHDT and CDR2 is YYEEEE in the germline V gene. The CDR3 has 13 residues. V gave up 0 bases and J gave up 2 bases, with 6 bases separating them.

In DNA form, the CDR3 reads TGCAGTGCTAGTCCGTGGGGGGCAATGGACGAGCAGTACTTC. It encodes CSASPWGAMDEQYF. This rearrangement joins TRBV20-1 to TRBJ2-7; perhaps D is TRBD1 or TRBD2 (6 bases each). CDR1 is DFQATT, CDR2 SNEGSKA, per germline (reference sequence). The CDR3 has 14 amino acids. Trimming cost V 3 bases and J 5 bases, with 17 bases left between them.

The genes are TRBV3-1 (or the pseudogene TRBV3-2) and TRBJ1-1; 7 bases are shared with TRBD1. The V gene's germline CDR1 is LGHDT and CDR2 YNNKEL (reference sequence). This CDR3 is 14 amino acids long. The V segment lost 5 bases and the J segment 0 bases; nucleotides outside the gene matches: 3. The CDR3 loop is CASSTGQLNTEAFF. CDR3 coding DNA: TGTGCCAGCAGCACGGGACAGCTGAACACTGAAGCTTTCTTT.

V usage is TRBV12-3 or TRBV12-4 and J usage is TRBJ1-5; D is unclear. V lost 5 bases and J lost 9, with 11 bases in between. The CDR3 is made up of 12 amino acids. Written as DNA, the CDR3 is TGTGCCAGCAGTGATAATTCCCCGCCCCAGCATTTT. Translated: CASSDNSPPQHF.

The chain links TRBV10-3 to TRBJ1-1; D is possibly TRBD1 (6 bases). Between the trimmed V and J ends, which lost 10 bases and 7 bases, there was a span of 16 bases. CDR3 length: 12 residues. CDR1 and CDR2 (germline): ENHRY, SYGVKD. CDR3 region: CASSGQGLEAFF. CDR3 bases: TGTGCCAGCTCGGGGCAGGGGCTTGAAGCTTTCTTT.

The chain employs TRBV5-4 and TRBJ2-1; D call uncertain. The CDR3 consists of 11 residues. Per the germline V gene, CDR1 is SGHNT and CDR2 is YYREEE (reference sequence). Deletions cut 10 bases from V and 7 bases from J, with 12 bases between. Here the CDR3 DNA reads TGTGCCGGTAAAAACCGAAATGAGCAGTTCTTC. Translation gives CAGKNRNEQFF.

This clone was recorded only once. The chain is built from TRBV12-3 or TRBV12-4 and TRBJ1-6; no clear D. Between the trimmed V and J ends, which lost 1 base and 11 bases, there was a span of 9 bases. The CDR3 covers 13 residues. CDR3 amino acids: CASSLEEWAPLHF. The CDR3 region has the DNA TGTGCCAGCAGTTTAGAGGAGTGGGCACCCCTCCACTTT.

The chain's CDR3 is CASSPTSTVVNYGYTF. In nucleotides, the CDR3 is TGCGCCAGCAGCCCCACTTCAACGGTTGTTAACTATGGCTACACCTTC. The chain links TRBV4-3 to TRBJ1-2, with unresolved D. In germline, CDR1 is LGHNA, CDR2 YSLEER. This CDR3 comprises 16 residues. Deletions cut 4 bases from V and 1 base from J, with 16 bases between.

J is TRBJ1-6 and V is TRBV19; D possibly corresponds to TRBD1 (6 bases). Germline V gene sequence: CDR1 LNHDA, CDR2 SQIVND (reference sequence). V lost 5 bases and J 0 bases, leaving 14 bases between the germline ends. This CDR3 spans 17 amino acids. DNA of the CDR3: TGTGCCAGTAGTCCTCAACAGGGAGCCTCCTATAATTCACCCCTCCACTTT. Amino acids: CASSPQQGASYNSPLHF.

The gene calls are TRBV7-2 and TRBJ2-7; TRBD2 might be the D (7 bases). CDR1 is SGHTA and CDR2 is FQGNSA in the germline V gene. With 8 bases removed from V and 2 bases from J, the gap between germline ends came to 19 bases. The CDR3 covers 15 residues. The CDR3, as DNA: TGTGCCAGCGGCTGGGGGGCGGGAGCCCCCTACGAGCAGTACTTC. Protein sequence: CASGWGAGAPYEQYF.

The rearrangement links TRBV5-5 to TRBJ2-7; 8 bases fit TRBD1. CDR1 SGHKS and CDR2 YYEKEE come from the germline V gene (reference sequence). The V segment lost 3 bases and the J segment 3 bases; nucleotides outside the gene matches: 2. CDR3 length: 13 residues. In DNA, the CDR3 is TGTGCCAGCAGCTGGGGACAGGTCTACGAGCAGTACTTC. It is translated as CASSWGQVYEQYF.

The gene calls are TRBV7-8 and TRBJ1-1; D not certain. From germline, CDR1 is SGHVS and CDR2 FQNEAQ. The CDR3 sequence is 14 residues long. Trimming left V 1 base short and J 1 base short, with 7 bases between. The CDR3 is CASSLVLGNTEAFF. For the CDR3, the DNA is TGTGCCAGCAGCTTAGTGTTGGGGAACACTGAAGCTTTCTTT.

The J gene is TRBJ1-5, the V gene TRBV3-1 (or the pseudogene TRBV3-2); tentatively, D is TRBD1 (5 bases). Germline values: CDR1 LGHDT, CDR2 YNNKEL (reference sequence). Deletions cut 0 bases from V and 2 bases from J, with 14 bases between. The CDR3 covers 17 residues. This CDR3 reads CASSQDLLKGGNQPQHF. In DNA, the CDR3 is TGTGCCAGCAGCCAAGATCTCCTCAAAGGGGGCAATCAGCCCCAGCATTTT.

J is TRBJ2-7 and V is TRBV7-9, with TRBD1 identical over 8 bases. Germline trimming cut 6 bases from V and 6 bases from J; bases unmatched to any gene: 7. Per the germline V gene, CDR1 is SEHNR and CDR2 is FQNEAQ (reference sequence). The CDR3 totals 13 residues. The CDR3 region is CASRPTGTGEQYF. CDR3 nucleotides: TGTGCCAGCAGGCCGACCGGGACAGGCGAGCAGTACTTC.

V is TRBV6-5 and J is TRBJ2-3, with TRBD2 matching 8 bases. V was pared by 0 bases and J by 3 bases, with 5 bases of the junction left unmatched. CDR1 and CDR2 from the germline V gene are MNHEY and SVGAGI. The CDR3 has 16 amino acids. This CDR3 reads CASSYSGGRWTDTQYF. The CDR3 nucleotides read TGTGCCAGCAGTTACTCAGGCGGGAGGTGGACAGATACGCAGTATTTT.

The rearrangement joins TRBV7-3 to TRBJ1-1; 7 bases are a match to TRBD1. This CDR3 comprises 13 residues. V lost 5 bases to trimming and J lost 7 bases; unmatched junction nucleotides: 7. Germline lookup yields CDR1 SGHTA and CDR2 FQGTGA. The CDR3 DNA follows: TGTGCCAGCAGCCATGACAGGGCTGGTGAAGCTTTCTTT. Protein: CASSHDRAGEAFF.

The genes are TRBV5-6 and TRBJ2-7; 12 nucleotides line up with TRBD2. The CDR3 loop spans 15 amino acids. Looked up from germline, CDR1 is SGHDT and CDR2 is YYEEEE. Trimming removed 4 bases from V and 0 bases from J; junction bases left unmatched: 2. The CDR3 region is CASSKTSGSSYEQYF. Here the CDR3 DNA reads TGTGCCAGCAGCAAGACTAGCGGGAGCTCCTACGAGCAGTACTTC.

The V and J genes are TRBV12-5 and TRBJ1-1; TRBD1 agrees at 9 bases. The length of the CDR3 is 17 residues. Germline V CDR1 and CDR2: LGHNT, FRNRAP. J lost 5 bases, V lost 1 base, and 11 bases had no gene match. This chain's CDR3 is CASGLGGTGRSGTEAFF. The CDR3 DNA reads TGTGCTAGTGGTTTGGGTGGGACAGGGAGAAGTGGGACTGAAGCTTTCTTT. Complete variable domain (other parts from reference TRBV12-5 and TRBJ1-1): DARVTQTPRHKVTEMGQEVTMRCQPILGHNTVFWYRQTMMQGLELLAYFRNRAPLDDSGMPKDRFSAEMPDATLATLKIQPSEPRDSAVYFCASGLGGTGRSGTEAFFGQGTRLTVV.

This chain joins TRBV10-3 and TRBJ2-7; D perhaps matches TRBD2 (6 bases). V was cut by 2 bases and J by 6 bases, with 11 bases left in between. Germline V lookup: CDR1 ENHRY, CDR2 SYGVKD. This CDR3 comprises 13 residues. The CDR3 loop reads CAISEGREPEQYF. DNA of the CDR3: TGTGCCATCAGTGAGGGACGGGAGCCCGAGCAGTACTTC.

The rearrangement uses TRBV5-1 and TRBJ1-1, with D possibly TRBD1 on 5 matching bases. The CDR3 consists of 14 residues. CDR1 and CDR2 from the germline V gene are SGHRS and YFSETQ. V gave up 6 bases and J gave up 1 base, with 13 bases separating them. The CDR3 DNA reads TGCGCCAGCACGCCTGGGACGTCGAACACTGAAGCTTTCTTT. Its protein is CASTPGTSNTEAFF.

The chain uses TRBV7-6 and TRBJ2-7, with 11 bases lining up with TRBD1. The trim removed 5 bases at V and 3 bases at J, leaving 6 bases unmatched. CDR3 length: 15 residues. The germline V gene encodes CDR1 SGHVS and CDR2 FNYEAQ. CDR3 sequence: CASSTGTGGIYEQYF. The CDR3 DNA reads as TGTGCCAGCAGCACCGGGACAGGGGGTATCTACGAGCAGTACTTC. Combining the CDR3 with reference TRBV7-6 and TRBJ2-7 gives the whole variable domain GAGVSQSPRYKVTKRGQDVALRCDPISGHVSLYWYRQALGQGPEFLTYFNYEAQQDKSGLPNDRFSAERPEGSISTLTIQRTEQRDSAMYRCASSTGTGGIYEQYFGPGTRLTVT.

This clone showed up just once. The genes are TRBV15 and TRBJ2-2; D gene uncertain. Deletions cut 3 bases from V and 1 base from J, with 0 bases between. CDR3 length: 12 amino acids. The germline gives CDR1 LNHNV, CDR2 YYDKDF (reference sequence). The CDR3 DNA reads TGTGCCACCAGCAGGAACACCGGGGAGCTGTTTTTT. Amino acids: CATSRNTGELFF.

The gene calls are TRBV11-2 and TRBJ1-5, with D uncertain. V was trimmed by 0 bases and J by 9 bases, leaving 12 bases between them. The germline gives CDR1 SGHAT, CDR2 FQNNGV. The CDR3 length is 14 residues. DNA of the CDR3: TGTGCCAGCAGCTTAGAGTCCGCGCTGGGGCCCCAGCATTTT. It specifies CASSLESALGPQHF. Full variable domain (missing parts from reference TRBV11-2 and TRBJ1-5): EAGVAQSPRYKIIEKRQSVAFWCNPISGHATLYWYQQILGQGPKLLIQFQNNGVVDDSQLPKDRFSAERLKGVDSTLKIQPAKLEDSAVYLCASSLESALGPQHFGDGTRLSIL.

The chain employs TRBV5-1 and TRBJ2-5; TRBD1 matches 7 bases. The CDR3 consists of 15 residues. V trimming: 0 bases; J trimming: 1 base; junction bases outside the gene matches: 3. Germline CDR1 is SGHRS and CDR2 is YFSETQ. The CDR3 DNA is TGCGCCAGCAGCTTGGGATCAGGGGGCCAAGAGACCCAGTACTTC. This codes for CASSLGSGGQETQYF.

DNA for the CDR3: TGTGCCAGTACTGACGGGGGGACAGGGCGCGAGCAGTACTTC. Translated, it gives CASTDGGTGREQYF. V is TRBV19 and J is TRBJ2-7, with 9 bases fitting TRBD1. This CDR3 comprises 14 residues. The germline V gene encodes CDR1 LNHDA and CDR2 SQIVND (reference sequence). V lost 7 bases and J lost 6; bases outside the gene matches: 10.

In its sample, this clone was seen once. CDR3 region: CASSLTMTTEAFF. The CDR3 DNA reads TGTGCCAGCAGCCTCACCATGACCACTGAAGCTTTCTTT. The chain carries TRBV6-4 and TRBJ1-1; D is undetermined. The germline V and J ends were trimmed by 6 bases and 4 bases, with 12 bases remaining between them. The CDR3 is 13 amino acids. The germline V gene has CDR1 MRHNA and CDR2 SNTAGT.

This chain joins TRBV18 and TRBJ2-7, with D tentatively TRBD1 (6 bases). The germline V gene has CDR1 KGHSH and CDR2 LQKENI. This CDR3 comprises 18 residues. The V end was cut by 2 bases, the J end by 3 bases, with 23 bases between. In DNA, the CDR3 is TGTGCCAGCTCACCAACACGGGGATACCGAGACAGGATCTACGAGCAGTACTTC. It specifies CASSPTRGYRDRIYEQYF.

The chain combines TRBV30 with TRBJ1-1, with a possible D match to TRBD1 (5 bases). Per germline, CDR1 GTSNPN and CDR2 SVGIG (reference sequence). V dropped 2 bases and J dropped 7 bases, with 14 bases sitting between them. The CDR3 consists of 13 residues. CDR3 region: CAWSPRSGIEAFF. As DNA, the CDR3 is TGTGCCTGGAGTCCACGCTCAGGGATTGAAGCTTTCTTT.

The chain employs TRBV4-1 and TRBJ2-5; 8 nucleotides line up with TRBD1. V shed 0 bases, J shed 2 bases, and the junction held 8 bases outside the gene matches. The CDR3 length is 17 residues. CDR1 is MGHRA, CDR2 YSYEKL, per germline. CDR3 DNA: TGCGCCAGCAGCCAAGAAGGGAACAGGGGGAGTCAAGAGACCCAGTACTTC. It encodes CASSQEGNRGSQETQYF.

This CDR3 reads CASSLGNRPTEAFF. The CDR3, as DNA: TGTGCCAGCAGCTTAGGTAACAGACCCACTGAAGCTTTCTTT. This chain connects TRBV11-3 to TRBJ1-1; no clear D. V dropped 1 base and J dropped 4 bases, with 10 bases sitting between them. The CDR3 is 14 amino acids. CDR1 and CDR2 (germline): SGHNT, YENEEA.

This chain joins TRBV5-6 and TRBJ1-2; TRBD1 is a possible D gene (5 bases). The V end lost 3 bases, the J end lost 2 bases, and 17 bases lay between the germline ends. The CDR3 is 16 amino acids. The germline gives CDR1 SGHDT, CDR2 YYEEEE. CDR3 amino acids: CASSSKGLGQNYGYTF. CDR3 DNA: TGTGCCAGCAGCTCCAAGGGGTTGGGGCAAAACTATGGCTACACCTTC. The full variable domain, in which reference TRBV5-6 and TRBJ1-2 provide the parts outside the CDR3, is DAGVTQSPTHLIKTRGQQVTLRCSPKSGHDTVSWYQQALGQGPQFIFQYYEEEERQRGNFPDRFSGHQFPNYSSELNVNALLLGDSALYLCASSSKGLGQNYGYTFGSGTRLTVV.

The CDR3 is CASSLARGLGGNEQFF. In nucleotides, the CDR3 is TGCGCCAGCAGCTTGGCCAGAGGATTAGGGGGCAATGAGCAGTTCTTC. The chain joins TRBV5-1 to TRBJ2-1, with TRBD1 as a possible D gene (6 bases). Between the trimmed V and J ends, which lost 0 bases and 6 bases, there was a span of 16 bases. CDR3 length: 16 residues. The V gene's germline CDR1 is SGHRS and CDR2 YFSETQ. The full variable domain, in which reference TRBV5-1 and TRBJ2-1 provide the parts outside the CDR3, is KAGVTQTPRYLIKTRGQQVTLSCSPISGHRSVSWYQQTPGQGLQFLFEYFSETQRNKGNFPGRFSGRQFSNSRSEMNVSTLELGDSALYLCASSLARGLGGNEQFFGPGTRLTVL.